The text below deals with one T cell receptor (beta chain). The antigen is not known. Between the trimmed V and J ends, which lost 8 bases and 0 bases, there was a span of 7 bases. Germline V gene sequence: CDR1 MDHEN, CDR2 SYDVKM. The CDR3 covers 12 residues. The sample belongs to a study of somatic mutations in cytotoxic T cells in rheumatoid arthritis. Sequencing used immunoSEQ multiplex PCR; TCRdb keeps in-frame clones, though not all of them. The profile shows about 18,000 clones, 80% to 90% of them singletons. Regarding the study as a whole: With about 60 patients examined, roughly eight had a largest CD8+ clone exceeding 20% of CD8+ cells.

Magnetic beads with positive selection isolated CD4+ and CD8+ fractions, whose purity was verified by flow cytometry. The chain uses TRBV28 and TRBJ2-5; no reliable D call. The sample was CD8+ T cells sorted from blood. The source of this sequence is an adult with rheumatoid arthritis. CDR3 sequence: CASARYQETQYF. In DNA form, the CDR3 reads TGTGCCAGCGCCAGATACCAAGAGACCCAGTACTTC.